These T cell receptor beta chains were read from a single sample in a study of T-cell reconstitution after alpha-beta-depleted transplantation in children. TCRdb reanalysed the PCR reads using MiXCR and keeps one entry per CDR3 protein. The sample lists about 500,000 distinct CDR3 sequences, approximately 32% occurring once. The sequencing used PBMCs from the stem cell graft donor, collected from the stem cell graft. These receptors all come from a human donor who donated a stem cell graft to a child with aplastic anemia. CDR3s include the opening cysteine and the closing phenylalanine or tryptophan. Each record gives: J gene, V gene, CDR3 protein.

J gene: TRBJ1-1
V gene: TRBV7-2
CDR3 protein: CASSQSKGAGTEAFF

J gene: TRBJ2-5
V gene: TRBV30
CDR3 protein: CAWRRRLQETQYF

J gene: TRBJ1-1
V gene: TRBV4-1
CDR3 protein: CASSQDPGQGALLVTEAFF

J gene: TRBJ2-1
V gene: TRBV6-6
CDR3 protein: CASTGTAYNEQFF

J gene: TRBJ2-7
V gene: TRBV28
CDR3 protein: CASSLGYGGSEQYF

J gene: TRBJ2-3
V gene: TRBV7-6
CDR3 protein: CASSSLAYSTDTQYF

J gene: TRBJ2-3
V gene: TRBV29-1
CDR3 protein: CSSWTDTDTQYF

J gene: TRBJ2-3
V gene: TRBV28
CDR3 protein: CASSIRAGAGTDTQYF

J gene: TRBJ1-4
V gene: TRBV12-3/TRBV12-4
CDR3 protein: CASTAGSIGKKLFF

J gene: TRBJ1-4
V gene: TRBV3-1
CDR3 protein: CASSQIYGGQSNEKLFF

J gene: TRBJ2-1
V gene: TRBV20-1
CDR3 protein: CSASRTSSEQFF

J gene: TRBJ1-2
V gene: TRBV20-1
CDR3 protein: CSARDGSGLHATF

J gene: TRBJ2-3
V gene: TRBV7-2
CDR3 protein: CASSFHGLAVTDTQYF

J gene: TRBJ2-2
V gene: TRBV4-3
CDR3 protein: CASSRYQYTGELFF

J gene: TRBJ2-1
V gene: TRBV5-1
CDR3 protein: CASSVTSGGHNEQFF

J gene: TRBJ2-7
V gene: TRBV12-3/TRBV12-4
CDR3 protein: CASSRDRGSYEQYF

J gene: TRBJ1-4
V gene: TRBV20-1
CDR3 protein: CSARDSRATNEKLFF

J gene: TRBJ2-1
V gene: TRBV7-9
CDR3 protein: CASSLASSGRIWFF

J gene: TRBJ2-1
V gene: TRBV6-2/TRBV6-3
CDR3 protein: CASSLPGGLYNEQFF

J gene: TRBJ1-3
V gene: TRBV5-1
CDR3 protein: CASSPWTGASGNTIYF

J gene: TRBJ2-6
V gene: TRBV10-1
CDR3 protein: CAKRLAGGSGANVLTF

J gene: TRBJ2-3
V gene: TRBV7-2
CDR3 protein: CASSPSSDRGSQYF

J gene: TRBJ1-1
V gene: TRBV5-4
CDR3 protein: CASSLEVTAYTEAFF

J gene: TRBJ1-2
V gene: TRBV20-1
CDR3 protein: CSALGGYGYTF

J gene: TRBJ2-3
V gene: TRBV7-2
CDR3 protein: CASSLTSGSGTDTQYF